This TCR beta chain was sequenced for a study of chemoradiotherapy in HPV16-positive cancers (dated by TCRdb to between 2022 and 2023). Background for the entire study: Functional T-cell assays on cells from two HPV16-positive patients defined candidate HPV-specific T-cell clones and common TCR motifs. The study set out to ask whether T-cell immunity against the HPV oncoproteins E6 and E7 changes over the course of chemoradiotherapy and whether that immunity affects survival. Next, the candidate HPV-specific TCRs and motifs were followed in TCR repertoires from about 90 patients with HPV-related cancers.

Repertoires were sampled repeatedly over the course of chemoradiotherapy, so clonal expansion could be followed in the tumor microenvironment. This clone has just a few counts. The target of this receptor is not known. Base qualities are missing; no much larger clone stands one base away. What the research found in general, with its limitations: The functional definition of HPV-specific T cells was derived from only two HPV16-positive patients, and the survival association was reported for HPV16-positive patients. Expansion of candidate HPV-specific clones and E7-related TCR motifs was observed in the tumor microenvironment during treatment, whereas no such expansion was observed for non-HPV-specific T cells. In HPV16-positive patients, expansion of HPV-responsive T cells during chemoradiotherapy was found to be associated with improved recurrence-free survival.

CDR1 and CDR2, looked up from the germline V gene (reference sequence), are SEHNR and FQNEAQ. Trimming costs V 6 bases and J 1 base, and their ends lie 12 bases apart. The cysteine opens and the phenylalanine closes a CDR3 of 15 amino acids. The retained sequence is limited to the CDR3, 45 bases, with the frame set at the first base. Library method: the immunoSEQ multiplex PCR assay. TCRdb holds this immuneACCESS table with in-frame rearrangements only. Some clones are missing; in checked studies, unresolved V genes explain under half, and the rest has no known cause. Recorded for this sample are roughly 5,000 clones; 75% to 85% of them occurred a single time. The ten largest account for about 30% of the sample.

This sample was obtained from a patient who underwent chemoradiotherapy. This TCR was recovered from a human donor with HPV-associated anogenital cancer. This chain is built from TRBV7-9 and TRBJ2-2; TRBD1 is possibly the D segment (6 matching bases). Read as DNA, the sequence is TGTGCCAGCAGACCCGACAGGCTGAACACCGGGGAGCTGTTTTTT. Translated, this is CASRPDRLNTGELFF.